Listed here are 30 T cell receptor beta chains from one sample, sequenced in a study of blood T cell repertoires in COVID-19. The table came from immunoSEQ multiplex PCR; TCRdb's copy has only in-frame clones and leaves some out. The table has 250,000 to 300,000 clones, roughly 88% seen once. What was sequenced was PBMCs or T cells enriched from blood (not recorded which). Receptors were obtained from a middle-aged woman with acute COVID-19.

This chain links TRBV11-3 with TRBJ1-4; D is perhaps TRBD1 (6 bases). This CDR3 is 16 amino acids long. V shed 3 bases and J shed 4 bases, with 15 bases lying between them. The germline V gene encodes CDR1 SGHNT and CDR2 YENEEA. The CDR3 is CASSFSGAQGNEKLFF. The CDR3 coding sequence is TGTGCCAGCAGCTTTTCAGGGGCGCAGGGTAATGAAAAACTGTTTTTT.

CDR3 nucleotide sequence: TGTGCCAGCAGTGACACCGGGACAGGGTTTTACGAGCAGTACTTC. This translates into CASSDTGTGFYEQYF. The chain couples TRBV25-1 to TRBJ2-7; 9 nucleotides line up with TRBD1. J lost 4 bases, V lost 3 bases, and 7 bases had no gene match. Germline V gene lookup returns CDR1 MGHDK and CDR2 SYGVNS. The CDR3 contains 15 residues.

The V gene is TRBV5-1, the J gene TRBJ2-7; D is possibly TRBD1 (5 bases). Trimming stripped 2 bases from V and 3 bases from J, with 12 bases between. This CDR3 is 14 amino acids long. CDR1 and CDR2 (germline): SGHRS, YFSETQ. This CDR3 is CASSFTGPVYEQYF. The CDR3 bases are TGCGCCAGCAGCTTTACAGGACCGGTCTACGAGCAGTACTTC. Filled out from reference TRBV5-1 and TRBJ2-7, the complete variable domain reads KAGVTQTPRYLIKTRGQQVTLSCSPISGHRSVSWYQQTPGQGLQFLFEYFSETQRNKGNFPGRFSGRQFSNSRSEMNVSTLELGDSALYLCASSFTGPVYEQYFGPGTRLTVT.

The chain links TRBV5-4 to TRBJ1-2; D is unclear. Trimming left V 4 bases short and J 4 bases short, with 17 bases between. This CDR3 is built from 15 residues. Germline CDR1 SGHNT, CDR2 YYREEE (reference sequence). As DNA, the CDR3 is TGTGCCAGCAGCGCCAAGGGAGGACGTCCCTATGGCTACACCTTC. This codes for CASSAKGGRPYGYTF.

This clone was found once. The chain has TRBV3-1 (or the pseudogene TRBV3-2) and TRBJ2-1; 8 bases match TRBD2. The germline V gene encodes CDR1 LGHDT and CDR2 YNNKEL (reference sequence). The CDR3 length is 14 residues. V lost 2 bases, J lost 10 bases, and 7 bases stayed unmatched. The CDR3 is CASSQTRLAPEQFF. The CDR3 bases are TGTGCCAGCAGCCAAACTAGACTAGCGCCAGAGCAGTTCTTC.

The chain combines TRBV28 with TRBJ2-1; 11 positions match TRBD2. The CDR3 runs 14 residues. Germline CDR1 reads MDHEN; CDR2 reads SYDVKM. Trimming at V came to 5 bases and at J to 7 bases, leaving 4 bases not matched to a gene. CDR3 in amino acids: CASSPSGRINEQFF. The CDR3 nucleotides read TGTGCCAGCAGTCCTAGCGGGAGGATTAATGAGCAGTTCTTC.

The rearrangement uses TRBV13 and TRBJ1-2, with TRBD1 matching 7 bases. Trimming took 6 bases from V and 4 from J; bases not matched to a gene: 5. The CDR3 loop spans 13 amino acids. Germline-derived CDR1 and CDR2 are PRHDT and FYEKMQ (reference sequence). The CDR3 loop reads CASSPTGPYGYTF. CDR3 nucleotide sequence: TGTGCCAGCAGTCCGACAGGGCCCTATGGCTACACCTTC.

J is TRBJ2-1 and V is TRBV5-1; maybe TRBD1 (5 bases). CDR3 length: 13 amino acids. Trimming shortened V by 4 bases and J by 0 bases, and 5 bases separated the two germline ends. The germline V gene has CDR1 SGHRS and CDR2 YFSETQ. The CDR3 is CASSQGSYNEQFF. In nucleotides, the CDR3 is TGCGCCAGCAGCCAGGGCTCCTACAATGAGCAGTTCTTC. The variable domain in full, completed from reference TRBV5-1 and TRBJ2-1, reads KAGVTQTPRYLIKTRGQQVTLSCSPISGHRSVSWYQQTPGQGLQFLFEYFSETQRNKGNFPGRFSGRQFSNSRSEMNVSTLELGDSALYLCASSQGSYNEQFFGPGTRLTVL.

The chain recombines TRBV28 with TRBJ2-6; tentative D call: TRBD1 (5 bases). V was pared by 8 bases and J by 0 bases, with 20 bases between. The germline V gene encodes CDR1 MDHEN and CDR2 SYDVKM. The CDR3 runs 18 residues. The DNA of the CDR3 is TGTGCCAGCCTTGAAGGGCAGGGCCTGTTCTCTGGGGCCAACGTCCTGACTTTC. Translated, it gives CASLEGQGLFSGANVLTF.

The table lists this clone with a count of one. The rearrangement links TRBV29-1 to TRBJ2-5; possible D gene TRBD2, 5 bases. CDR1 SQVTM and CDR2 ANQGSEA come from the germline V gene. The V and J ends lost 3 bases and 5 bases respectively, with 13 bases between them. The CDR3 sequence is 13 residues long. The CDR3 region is CSVDLKRRETQYF. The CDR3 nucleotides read TGCAGCGTTGACTTGAAGCGGAGGGAGACCCAGTACTTC.

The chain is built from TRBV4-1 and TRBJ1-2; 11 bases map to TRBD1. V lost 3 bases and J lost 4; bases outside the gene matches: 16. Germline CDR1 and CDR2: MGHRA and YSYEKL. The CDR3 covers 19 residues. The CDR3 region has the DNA TGCGCCAGCAGCCATACGGACAGGGGGCGCGAGCGTTTTAGCTATGGCTACACCTTC. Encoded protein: CASSHTDRGRERFSYGYTF.

The CDR3 DNA sequence: TGTGCCAGCAGCCGAATGGCGGGACTAGCTCCGGGGGAGCAGTACTTC. As protein: CASSRMAGLAPGEQYF. This rearrangement joins TRBV5-6 to TRBJ2-7, with TRBD2 identical over 9 bases. Trimming removed 4 bases from V and 7 bases from J; junction bases left unmatched: 15. This CDR3 is 16 amino acids long. Per germline, CDR1 SGHDT and CDR2 YYEEEE.

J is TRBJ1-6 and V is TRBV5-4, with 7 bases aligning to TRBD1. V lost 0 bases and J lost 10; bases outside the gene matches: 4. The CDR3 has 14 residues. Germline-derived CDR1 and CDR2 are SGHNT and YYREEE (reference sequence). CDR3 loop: CASSLGQGESPLHF. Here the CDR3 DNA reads TGTGCCAGCAGCTTGGGCCAGGGGGAATCACCCCTCCACTTT. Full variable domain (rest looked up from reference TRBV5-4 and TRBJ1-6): ETGVTQSPTHLIKTRGQQVTLRCSSQSGHNTVSWYQQALGQGPQFIFQYYREEENGRGNFPPRFSGLQFPNYSSELNVNALELDDSALYLCASSLGQGESPLHFGNGTRLTVT.

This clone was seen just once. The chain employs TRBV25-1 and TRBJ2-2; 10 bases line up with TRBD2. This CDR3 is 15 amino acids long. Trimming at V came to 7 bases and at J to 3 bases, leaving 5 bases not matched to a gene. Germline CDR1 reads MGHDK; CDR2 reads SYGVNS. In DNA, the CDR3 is TGTGCCAGCACTAGCGGGAGAGTGGACACCGGGGAGCTGTTTTTT. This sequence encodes CASTSGRVDTGELFF.

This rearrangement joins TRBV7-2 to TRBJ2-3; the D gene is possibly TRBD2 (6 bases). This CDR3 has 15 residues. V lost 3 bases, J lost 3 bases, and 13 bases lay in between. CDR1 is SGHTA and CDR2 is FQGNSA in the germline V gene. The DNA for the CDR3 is TGTGCCAGCAGCTTGGACGGGAGCAGGACAGATACGCAGTATTTT. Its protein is CASSLDGSRTDTQYF.

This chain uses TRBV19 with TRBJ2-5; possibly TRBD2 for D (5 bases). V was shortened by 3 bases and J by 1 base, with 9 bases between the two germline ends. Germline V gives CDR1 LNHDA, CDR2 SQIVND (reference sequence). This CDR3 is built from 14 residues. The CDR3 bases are TGTGCCAGTAGTATTCGGGAAACCCAAGAGACCCAGTACTTC. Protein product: CASSIRETQETQYF.

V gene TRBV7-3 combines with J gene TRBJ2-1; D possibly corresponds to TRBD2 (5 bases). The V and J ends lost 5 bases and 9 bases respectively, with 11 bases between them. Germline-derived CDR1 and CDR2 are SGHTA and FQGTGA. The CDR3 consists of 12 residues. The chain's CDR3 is CASSPEAGEQFF. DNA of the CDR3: TGTGCCAGCAGCCCAGAGGCGGGTGAGCAGTTCTTC. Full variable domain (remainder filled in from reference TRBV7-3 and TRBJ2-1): GAGVSQTPSNKVTEKGKYVELRCDPISGHTALYWYRQSLGQGPEFLIYFQGTGAADDSGLPNDRFFAVRPEGSVSTLKIQRTERGDSAVYLCASSPEAGEQFFGPGTRLTVL.

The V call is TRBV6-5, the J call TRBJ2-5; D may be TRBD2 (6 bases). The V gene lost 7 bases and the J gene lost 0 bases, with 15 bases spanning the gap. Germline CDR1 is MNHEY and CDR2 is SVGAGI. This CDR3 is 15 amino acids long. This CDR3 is CASTPGGAYQETQYF. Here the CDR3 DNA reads TGTGCCAGCACCCCGGGCGGGGCGTACCAAGAGACCCAGTACTTC.

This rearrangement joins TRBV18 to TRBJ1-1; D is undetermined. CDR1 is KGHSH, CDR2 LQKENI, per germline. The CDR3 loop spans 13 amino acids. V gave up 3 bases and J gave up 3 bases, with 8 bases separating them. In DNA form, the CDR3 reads TGTGCCAGCTCACCTCTATCGGACACTGAAGCTTTCTTT. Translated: CASSPLSDTEAFF.

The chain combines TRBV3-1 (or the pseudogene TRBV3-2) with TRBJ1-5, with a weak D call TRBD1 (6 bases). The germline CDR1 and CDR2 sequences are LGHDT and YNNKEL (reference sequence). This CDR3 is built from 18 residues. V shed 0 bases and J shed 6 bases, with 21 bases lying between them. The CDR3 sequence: CASSQEPRGSDFGQPQHF. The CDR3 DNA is TGTGCCAGCAGCCAAGAACCCAGGGGATCGGACTTTGGTCAGCCCCAGCATTTT.

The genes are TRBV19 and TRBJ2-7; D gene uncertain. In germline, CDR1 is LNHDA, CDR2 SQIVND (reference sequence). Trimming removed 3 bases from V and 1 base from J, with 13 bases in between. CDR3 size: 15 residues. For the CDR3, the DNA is TGTGCCAGTAGTATCTTGGCAGGTGGATCCTACGAGCAGTACTTC. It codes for CASSILAGGSYEQYF.

In nucleotides, the CDR3 is TGTGCCAGTAGTATCATGGCAGTATCTTATCAGCCCCAGCATTTT. Translation gives CASSIMAVSYQPQHF. The V gene is TRBV19, the J gene TRBJ1-5; D unresolved. CDR1 LNHDA and CDR2 SQIVND come from the germline V gene (reference sequence). The CDR3 spans 15 residues. V lost 3 bases and J lost 5, with 14 bases in between.

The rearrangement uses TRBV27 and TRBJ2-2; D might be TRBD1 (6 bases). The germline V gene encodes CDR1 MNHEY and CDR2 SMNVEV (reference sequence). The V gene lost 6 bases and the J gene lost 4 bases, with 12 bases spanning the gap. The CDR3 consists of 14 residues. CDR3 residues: CASRVDRSTGELFF. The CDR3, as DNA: TGTGCCAGCAGGGTAGACAGGAGCACCGGGGAGCTGTTTTTT.

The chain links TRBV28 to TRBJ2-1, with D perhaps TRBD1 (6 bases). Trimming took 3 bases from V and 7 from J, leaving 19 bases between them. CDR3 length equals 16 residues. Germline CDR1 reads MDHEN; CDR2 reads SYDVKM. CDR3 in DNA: TGTGCCAGCAGTTTGGTTATTGGTGGGGGCCGGAATGAGCAGTTCTTC. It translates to CASSLVIGGGRNEQFF.

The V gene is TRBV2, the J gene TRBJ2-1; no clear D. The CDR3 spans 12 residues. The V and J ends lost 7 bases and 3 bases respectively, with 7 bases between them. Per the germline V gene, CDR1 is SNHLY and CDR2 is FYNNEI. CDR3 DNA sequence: TGTGCCAGCACCCGGAGCTACAATGAGCAGTTCTTC. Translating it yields CASTRSYNEQFF.

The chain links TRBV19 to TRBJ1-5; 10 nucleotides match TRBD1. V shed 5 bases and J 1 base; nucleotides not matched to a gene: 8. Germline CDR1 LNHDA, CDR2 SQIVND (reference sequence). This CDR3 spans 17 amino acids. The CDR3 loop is CASSRATGGSSNQPQHF. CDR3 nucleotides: TGTGCCAGTAGTCGGGCGACAGGGGGCTCGAGCAATCAGCCCCAGCATTTT.

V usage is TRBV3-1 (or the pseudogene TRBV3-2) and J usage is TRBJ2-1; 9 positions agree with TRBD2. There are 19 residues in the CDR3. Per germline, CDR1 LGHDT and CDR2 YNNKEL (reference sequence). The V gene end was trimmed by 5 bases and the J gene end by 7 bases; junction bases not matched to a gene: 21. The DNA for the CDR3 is TGTGCCAGCAGCAAGATAAGTCCTAGCGGGAACCCGCGAGGGAATGAGCAGTTCTTC. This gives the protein CASSKISPSGNPRGNEQFF.

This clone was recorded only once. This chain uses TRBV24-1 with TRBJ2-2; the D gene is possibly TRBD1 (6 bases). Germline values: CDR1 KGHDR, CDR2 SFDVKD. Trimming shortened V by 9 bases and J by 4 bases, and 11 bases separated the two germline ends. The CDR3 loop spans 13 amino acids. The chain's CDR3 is CATGTGSTGELFF. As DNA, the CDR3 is TGTGCCACCGGCACAGGGAGCACCGGGGAGCTGTTTTTT.

The CDR3 here is CATSDSTDSPYEQYF. The CDR3 nucleotides are TGTGCCACCAGTGACTCGACTGACTCCCCCTACGAGCAGTACTTC. The chain employs TRBV24-1 and TRBJ2-7; D is undetermined. CDR1 KGHDR and CDR2 SFDVKD come from the germline V gene. This CDR3 has 15 residues. Trimming took off 4 bases at V and 2 bases at J, with 14 bases between the two ends.

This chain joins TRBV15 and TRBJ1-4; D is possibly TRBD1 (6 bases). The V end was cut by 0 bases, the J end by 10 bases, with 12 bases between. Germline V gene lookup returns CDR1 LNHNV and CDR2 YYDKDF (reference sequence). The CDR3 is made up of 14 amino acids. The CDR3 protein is CATSRDVDRIKLFF. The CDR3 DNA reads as TGTGCCACCAGCAGAGATGTGGACAGAATAAAACTGTTTTTT.